The T cell receptor (beta chain) described here comes from a study of T cell changes during pregnancy in multiple sclerosis. Germline V gene data show CDR1 as MNHEY and CDR2 as SMNVEV (reference sequence). The CDR3 length is 19 residues. J lost 1 base, V lost 6 bases, and 11 bases had no gene match. Profiling relied on immunoSEQ multiplex PCR, and the TCRdb table lists in-frame clones only, not all of them. The profile shows tens of thousands of clones, around 92% of them singletons. Here the sequenced sample was CD8+ T cells from peripheral blood mononuclear cells, taken after pregnancy. The rearrangement joins TRBV27 to TRBJ2-3, with 15 bases matching TRBD2. The sequence was obtained from a female donor with multiple sclerosis, enrolled in a pregnancy study. The CDR3 region is CASSRWGLAGGLGTDTQYF. As DNA, the CDR3 is TGTGCCAGCAGCCGATGGGGACTAGCGGGAGGCCTAGGCACAGATACGCAGTATTTT.